The present TCR beta chain was sequenced within a study of identical twins. TCRdb itself ran the 5' RACE reads through MiXCR, one entry per CDR3 protein. The top ten clones hold about 0.93% of a sample with roughly 500,000 distinct CDR3 sequences, roughly a fifth of them seen once. The CDR3 runs to 13 residues. CDR1 is MNHEY, CDR2 SVGAGI, per germline. V was shortened by 2 bases and J by 6 bases, with 8 bases between the two germline ends. The data also belong to a second study, concerning T cells expressing NK-cell markers. That source reports: Sequencing of TCR beta repertoires drew on sorted CD3+CD56+NKG2C+, CD3+CD56+NKG2C- and CD3+CD56-NKG2C+ T cells.

The sequence derives from a woman aged 18-29 years in good health. The chain combines TRBV6-5 with TRBJ1-5; D call uncertain. Sequenced input: CD4+ T cells sorted from blood. Here the CDR3 reads CASSYAALQPQHF. CDR3 DNA sequence: TGTGCCAGCAGTTACGCCGCGCTTCAGCCCCAGCATTTT.